Listed here are 12 T cell receptor beta chains from one sample, sequenced in a study of radiation and T cells in renal cell carcinoma. Time point here: baseline pretreatment blood. Specified treatment: 15 Gy SBRT to primary tumor, nephrectomy 4 weeks later. Produced via immunoSEQ multiplex PCR; TCRdb's table is partial and in-frame only. Seen here are 150,000 or so clones, roughly 84% observed once, and the top ten hold 12%. The sample was blood, taken from a patient whose treatment included radiotherapy and nephrectomy. The receptors were gathered from a woman aged 45-59 years with renal cell carcinoma.

The chain links TRBV6-1 to TRBJ1-2, with D possibly TRBD1 on 5 matching bases. V was pared by 2 bases and J by 8 bases, with 12 bases between. The CDR3 contains 13 residues. CDR1 is MNHNS and CDR2 is SASEGT in the germline V gene. CDR3: CASSELGTEGYTF. CDR3 coding DNA: TGTGCCAGCAGTGAACTGGGGACGGAAGGCTACACCTTC.

The gene calls are TRBV4-1 and TRBJ2-1; 9 positions agree with TRBD1. The CDR3 spans 14 residues. The trim removed 4 bases at V and 10 bases at J, leaving 8 bases unmatched. CDR1 and CDR2 (germline): MGHRA, YSYEKL. This chain's CDR3 is CASSLKQGAREQFF. In DNA, the CDR3 is TGCGCCAGCAGCCTCAAACAGGGGGCTCGGGAGCAGTTCTTC.

The rearrangement joins TRBV6-5 to TRBJ1-2, with a tentative D call TRBD1 (5 bases). Trimming took off 6 bases at V and 5 bases at J, with 16 bases between the two ends. The CDR3 has 14 amino acids. Per the germline V gene, CDR1 is MNHEY and CDR2 is SVGAGI. This CDR3 reads CASSEGPRQYGYTF. DNA for the CDR3: TGTGCCAGCAGCGAAGGCCCCAGACAGTATGGCTACACCTTC.

The genes are TRBV6-5 and TRBJ2-7, with TRBD1 matching 8 bases. The CDR3 runs 15 residues. Germline values: CDR1 MNHEY, CDR2 SVGAGI. V shed 2 bases and J 0 bases; nucleotides not matched to a gene: 3. CDR3 DNA sequence: TGTGCCAGCAGTTACCGGGACAGGACCTCCTACGAGCAGTACTTC. Its protein product is CASSYRDRTSYEQYF.

V usage is TRBV30 and J usage is TRBJ1-1; D remains unclear. The CDR3 has 12 amino acids. Trimming removed 3 bases at V and 8 bases at J, with 13 bases between. Germline V gene lookup returns CDR1 GTSNPN and CDR2 SVGIG (reference sequence). CDR3 region: CAWRGAGEEAFF. The DNA for the CDR3 is TGTGCCTGGAGGGGAGCCGGGGAAGAAGCTTTCTTT.

The table lists this clone with a few counts. The chain employs TRBV7-9 and TRBJ1-2; D is ambiguous. The CDR3 has 11 residues. Germline V gene data show CDR1 as SEHNR and CDR2 as FQNEAQ (reference sequence). Between the trimmed V and J ends, which lost 5 bases and 5 bases, there was a span of 6 bases. The chain's CDR3 is CASSIQYGYTF. DNA for the CDR3: TGTGCCAGCAGCATACAGTATGGCTACACCTTC.

The V call is TRBV7-4, the J call TRBJ1-2, with D unresolved. This CDR3 is built from 13 residues. Per germline, CDR1 SGHVT and CDR2 SQSDAQ. Deletions cut 1 base from V and 6 bases from J, with 9 bases between. CDR3 in amino acids: CASSLDPWDGYTF. The CDR3, as DNA: TGTGCCAGCAGCTTAGACCCTTGGGATGGCTACACCTTC.

The chain carries TRBV4-1 and TRBJ2-3; D might be TRBD2 (5 bases). Trimming took 1 base from V and 4 from J, leaving 6 bases between them. Per the germline V gene, CDR1 is MGHRA and CDR2 is YSYEKL. The CDR3 loop spans 13 amino acids. The CDR3 DNA sequence: TGCGCCAGCAGCCAAGCCGGGGCAGATACGCAGTATTTT. Amino acids: CASSQAGADTQYF.

The chain couples TRBV25-1 to TRBJ2-3; TRBD1 aligns across 7 bases. The CDR3 spans 16 residues. The V segment lost 2 bases and the J segment 2 bases; nucleotides outside the gene matches: 7. Germline CDR1 reads MGHDK; CDR2 reads SYGVNS. The CDR3 loop reads CASSEPITGATDTQYF. The CDR3 bases are TGTGCCAGCAGTGAACCGATCACAGGGGCCACAGATACGCAGTATTTT.

The sample holds one count of this clone. J is TRBJ2-3 and V is TRBV7-2, with TRBD2 matching over 10 bases. The V gene's germline CDR1 is SGHTA and CDR2 FQGNSA. The J segment lost 2 bases and the V segment lost 1 base, leaving 3 bases of the junction unmatched. CDR3 length equals 16 residues. CDR3 in DNA: TGTGCCAGCAGCTTAGAAGCGGGGGGGTTCACAGATACGCAGTATTTT. This encodes CASSLEAGGFTDTQYF.

This clone is a singleton in its sample. V and J are TRBV7-3 and TRBJ2-3, with D perhaps matching TRBD2 (6 bases). CDR3 length: 15 residues. Germline V CDR1 and CDR2: SGHTA, FQGTGA. Trimming removed 6 bases at V and 4 bases at J, with 17 bases between. The DNA for the CDR3 is TGTGCCAGCAGATTAGCTATAACGGGAGCAGATACGCAGTATTTT. This codes for CASRLAITGADTQYF.

V and J are TRBV19 and TRBJ1-2, with a possible D match to TRBD1 (6 bases). The germline V and J ends were trimmed by 4 bases and 5 bases, with 17 bases remaining between them. CDR1 is LNHDA, CDR2 SQIVND, per germline (reference sequence). The CDR3 runs to 15 residues. This CDR3 is CASSSRGWPTYGYTF. DNA of the CDR3: TGTGCCAGTAGTAGTAGGGGGTGGCCAACTTATGGCTACACCTTC.